Shown below are 30 T cell receptor beta chains from a single sample sequenced in a study of blood T cell repertoires in COVID-19. Sequenced by immunoSEQ multiplex PCR; TCRdb stores in-frame clones only, minus some. This table has around 270,000 clones, 70% to 90% appearing once. Sequencing input: peripheral blood. These receptors all come from a man aged 25-45 years with active or convalescent COVID-19.

The rearrangement uses TRBV20-1 and TRBJ2-5, with 8 bases lining up with TRBD2. Germline lookup yields CDR1 DFQATT and CDR2 SNEGSKA (reference sequence). After removal of 3 bases from V and 1 base from J, the junction contained 7 bases not matched to a gene. CDR3 length: 15 residues. The CDR3 reads CSASGRGGSQETQYF. CDR3 sequence (DNA): TGCAGTGCTAGTGGTCGGGGGGGGAGCCAAGAGACCCAGTACTTC.

The chain uses TRBV30 and TRBJ2-7, with D tentatively TRBD1 (5 bases). This CDR3 is built from 13 residues. The V gene's germline CDR1 is GTSNPN and CDR2 SVGIG (reference sequence). Trimming stripped 0 bases from V and 4 bases from J, with 10 bases between. CDR3 DNA sequence: TGTGCCTGGAGTGTAGGGGAAAAATACGAGCAGTACTTC. This sequence encodes CAWSVGEKYEQYF. The full variable domain, in which reference TRBV30 and TRBJ2-7 provide the parts outside the CDR3, is SQTIHQWPATLVQPVGSPLSLECTVEGTSNPNLYWYRQAAGRGLQLLFYSVGIGQISSEVPQNLSASRPQDRQFILSSKKLLLSDSGFYLCAWSVGEKYEQYFGPGTRLTVT.

The V gene is TRBV19, the J gene TRBJ2-2; TRBD1 might be the D (6 bases). Germline loops: CDR1 LNHDA, CDR2 SQIVND (reference sequence). Trimming removed 1 base from V and 5 bases from J, with 14 bases in between. CDR3 length equals 16 residues. CDR3 sequence: CASSIGNRDVTGELFF. CDR3 in DNA: TGTGCCAGTAGTATAGGGAACAGGGACGTGACCGGGGAGCTGTTTTTT.

The rearrangement joins TRBV24-1 to TRBJ2-5; TRBD2 matches 8 bases. Germline V lookup: CDR1 KGHDR, CDR2 SFDVKD. The V and J ends lost 2 bases and 4 bases, in that order; junction bases with no gene match: 5. The CDR3 length is 15 residues. The CDR3 region has the DNA TGTGCCACCAGTGATTCCGGGGGGGATCCAGAGACCCAGTACTTC. Its translation is CATSDSGGDPETQYF.

The chain has TRBV9 and TRBJ2-1; 9 bases agree with TRBD1. CDR1 is SGDLS, CDR2 YYNGEE, per germline. The CDR3 runs 16 residues. V trimming: 5 bases; J trimming: 5 bases; junction bases outside the gene matches: 11. CDR3 sequence: CASSTGRWTGDNEQFF. The CDR3 nucleotides read TGTGCCAGCAGTACGGGGCGTTGGACAGGGGACAATGAGCAGTTCTTC.

The chain joins TRBV27 to TRBJ1-5, with D perhaps TRBD1 (6 bases). CDR1 and CDR2 (germline): MNHEY, SMNVEV (reference sequence). CDR3 length: 14 residues. The ends were cut back, 5 bases at V and 9 bases at J, with 17 bases in the middle. The CDR3 loop is CASSTRGPLVPQHF. Written as DNA, the CDR3 is TGTGCCAGCAGTACCAGGGGCCCCTTGGTGCCCCAGCATTTT.

This clone appeared a single time. This CDR3 reads CASSPVGTGAHQPQHF. As DNA, the CDR3 is TGTGCCAGCAGTCCAGTAGGTACAGGGGCTCATCAGCCCCAGCATTTT. The chain uses TRBV7-9 and TRBJ1-5, with 7 bases matching TRBD1. Germline CDR1 is SEHNR and CDR2 is FQNEAQ (reference sequence). Trimming cost V 6 bases and J 5 bases; bases outside gene matches: 13. The CDR3 is 16 amino acids.

The chain links TRBV5-1 to TRBJ1-4, with a weak D call TRBD1 (5 bases). Trimming pared 3 bases from V and 5 bases from J, leaving 14 bases between. Germline V CDR1 and CDR2: SGHRS, YFSETQ. The CDR3 contains 15 residues. The DNA of the CDR3 is TGCGCCAGCAGCTGGGAGGGGAATCGGAATGAAAAACTGTTTTTT. Its protein is CASSWEGNRNEKLFF.

The V and J genes are TRBV4-2 and TRBJ2-7; 12 bases are a match to TRBD2. V lost 2 bases, J lost 2 bases, and 1 base stayed unmatched. Germline V gene lookup returns CDR1 LGHNA and CDR2 YNFKEQ. The CDR3 loop spans 15 amino acids. CDR3 nucleotide sequence: TGTGCCAGCAGCCAACTAGCGGGGGGGACCTACGAGCAGTACTTC. Protein sequence: CASSQLAGGTYEQYF.

The V and J genes are TRBV4-1 and TRBJ1-1; D gene unclear. V gave up 0 bases and J gave up 7 bases, with 3 bases separating them. The CDR3 totals 11 residues. Per the germline V gene, CDR1 is MGHRA and CDR2 is YSYEKL. The CDR3, as DNA: TGCGCCAGCAGCCAAGACAGTGAAGCTTTCTTT. Translating it yields CASSQDSEAFF.

This clone is a singleton in its sample. The rearrangement joins TRBV11-2 to TRBJ2-5; D uncertain. Germline CDR1 and CDR2: SGHAT and FQNNGV. The CDR3 has 13 residues. Between the trimmed V and J ends, which lost 1 base and 2 bases, there was a span of 5 bases. The CDR3 DNA reads TGTGCCAGCAGCTTAGGCCAGCAAGAGACCCAGTACTTC. Its translation: CASSLGQQETQYF.

The chain joins TRBV19 to TRBJ1-1, with a possible D match to TRBD1 (5 bases). Deletions cut 4 bases from V and 0 bases from J, with 12 bases between. The CDR3 sequence is 15 residues long. Germline V gene sequence: CDR1 LNHDA, CDR2 SQIVND (reference sequence). The CDR3 here is CASSSPGGVNTEAFF. The CDR3 nucleotides read TGTGCCAGTAGTAGCCCCGGAGGGGTGAACACTGAAGCTTTCTTT.

The chain couples TRBV18 to TRBJ1-6; D is unclear. V was pared by 4 bases and J by 12 bases, with 19 bases between. The CDR3 consists of 15 residues. The germline CDR1 and CDR2 sequences are KGHSH and LQKENI. CDR3: CASSLDLPLLQPLHF. In DNA, the CDR3 is TGTGCCAGCTCACTTGATTTACCCCTATTGCAACCCCTCCACTTT.

V is TRBV3-1 (or the pseudogene TRBV3-2) and J is TRBJ2-2; TRBD2 matches 9 bases. The CDR3 spans 17 residues. Germline V gene lookup returns CDR1 LGHDT and CDR2 YNNKEL (reference sequence). With 0 bases clipped from V and 7 bases from J, the junction kept 9 bases outside the gene matches. CDR3 coding DNA: TGTGCCAGCAGCCAAGATTTTCTAGCGGGGCCCCTCGGGGAGCTGTTTTTT. This gives the protein CASSQDFLAGPLGELFF.

There are a few counts of this clone. V and J are TRBV5-1 and TRBJ2-2; 8 bases map to TRBD2. This CDR3 comprises 17 residues. With V trimmed by 2 bases and J by 0 bases, 6 bases remained unmatched. CDR1 and CDR2 from the germline V gene are SGHRS and YFSETQ. CDR3 sequence reads: CASSFGAGVSNTGELFF. In DNA form, the CDR3 reads TGCGCCAGCAGCTTCGGAGCGGGGGTGTCGAACACCGGGGAGCTGTTTTTT.

This clone was counted only a few times. The genes are TRBV7-2 and TRBJ2-5, with 9 bases lining up with TRBD1. The CDR3 has 15 residues. Per germline, CDR1 SGHTA and CDR2 FQGNSA. V shed 2 bases, J shed 5 bases, and the junction held 6 bases outside the gene matches. The CDR3 region has the DNA TGTGCCAGCAGCTTAAGGACAGGGGCTGCGGAGACCCAGTACTTC. It specifies CASSLRTGAAETQYF.

The sample holds a few counts of this clone. The chain is built from TRBV10-1 and TRBJ1-6; D might be TRBD1 (5 bases). CDR1 is WNHNN, CDR2 SYGVQD, per germline (reference sequence). V was cut by 7 bases and J by 6 bases, with 13 bases left in between. CDR3 length: 14 amino acids. In DNA form, the CDR3 reads TGCGCCAGCAACTTGTACAGGTCTAATTCACCCCTCCACTTT. Protein: CASNLYRSNSPLHF.

J is TRBJ2-3 and V is TRBV9; 8 bases align to TRBD2. CDR1 and CDR2 from the germline V gene are SGDLS and YYNGEE. The CDR3 spans 15 residues. V gave up 2 bases and J gave up 5 bases; unmatched junction bases: 7. For the CDR3, the DNA is TGTGCCAGCAGCGTTATAGCGGGGAGGTTAGATACGCAGTATTTT. It translates to CASSVIAGRLDTQYF.

This chain uses TRBV2 with TRBJ2-1; 9 nucleotides agree with TRBD1. The CDR3 sequence is 15 residues long. Trimming removed 8 bases from V and 4 bases from J; junction bases left unmatched: 9. The germline V gene encodes CDR1 SNHLY and CDR2 FYNNEI. The CDR3 region is CASEGLGQGYNEQFF. The CDR3 nucleotides read TGTGCCAGCGAGGGATTGGGACAGGGTTACAATGAGCAGTTCTTC.

The gene calls are TRBV2 and TRBJ1-1; maybe TRBD1 (6 bases). Germline lookup yields CDR1 SNHLY and CDR2 FYNNEI. V shed 3 bases and J shed 1 base, with 9 bases lying between them. The CDR3 has 14 amino acids. CDR3 coding DNA: TGTGCCAGCAGTGATAGACAGGAGAACACTGAAGCTTTCTTT. This gives the protein CASSDRQENTEAFF.

This sequence joins TRBV15 and TRBJ1-3; D perhaps matches TRBD1 (5 bases). V was trimmed by 0 bases and J by 4 bases, leaving 10 bases between them. The CDR3 totals 15 residues. CDR1 and CDR2 (germline): LNHNV, YYDKDF (reference sequence). In DNA form, the CDR3 reads TGTGCCACCAGCAGAGATCAGGGTCTGGGAAACACCATATATTTT. It specifies CATSRDQGLGNTIYF.

V gene TRBV5-5 combines with J gene TRBJ1-1; the match to TRBD1 covers 9 bases. V lost 5 bases to trimming and J lost 10 bases; unmatched junction nucleotides: 12. CDR3 length: 14 amino acids. Germline CDR1 reads SGHKS; CDR2 reads YYEKEE (reference sequence). The CDR3 DNA reads TGTGCCAGCAGAAATACTCGGGACAGGGTTGGAGCTTTCTTT. It yields the protein CASRNTRDRVGAFF.

The V call is TRBV24-1, the J call TRBJ1-6; no clear D. The CDR3 runs 16 residues. V gave up 12 bases and J gave up 7 bases, with 24 bases separating them. Germline CDR1 reads KGHDR; CDR2 reads SFDVKD. CDR3 sequence reads: CAARDGDLHLNSPLHF. The DNA of the CDR3 is TGTGCCGCCCGTGACGGGGATCTCCACTTAAATTCACCCCTCCACTTT.

The V gene is TRBV28, the J gene TRBJ2-1; D uncertain. Trimming stripped 6 bases from V and 3 bases from J, with 3 bases between. There are 11 residues in the CDR3. Germline CDR1 is MDHEN and CDR2 is SYDVKM. CDR3 DNA: TGTGCCAGCAGCCTCTACAATGAGCAGTTCTTC. Its protein is CASSLYNEQFF.

The rearrangement links TRBV7-8 to TRBJ2-5, with D perhaps matching TRBD2 (5 bases). This CDR3 comprises 17 residues. The ends were cut back, 4 bases at V and 5 bases at J, with 23 bases in the middle. Germline CDR1 reads SGHVS; CDR2 reads FQNEAQ. The CDR3 region has the DNA TGTGCCAGCAGCTCGATCCCTCGGACTGGCCCCGTGGAGACCCAGTACTTC. This encodes CASSSIPRTGPVETQYF. The whole variable domain, filled in from reference TRBV7-8 and TRBJ2-5, reads GAGVSQSPRYKVAKRGQDVALRCDPISGHVSLFWYQQALGQGPEFLTYFQNEAQLDKSGLPSDRFFAERPEGSVSTLKIQRTQQEDSAVYLCASSSIPRTGPVETQYFGPGTRLLVL.

The chain joins TRBV6-5 to TRBJ1-1, with D uncertain. Deletions cut 5 bases from V and 0 bases from J, with 10 bases between. Germline CDR1 and CDR2: MNHEY and SVGAGI. The CDR3 contains 14 residues. The CDR3 reads CASSTVSMNTEAFF. CDR3 nucleotide sequence: TGTGCCAGCAGTACAGTCAGCATGAACACTGAAGCTTTCTTT.

The V call is TRBV7-9, the J call TRBJ1-2, with D possibly matching TRBD1 (6 bases). Trimming left V 5 bases short and J 4 bases short, with 17 bases between. The CDR3 totals 15 residues. The germline V gene encodes CDR1 SEHNR and CDR2 FQNEAQ (reference sequence). CDR3 residues: CASSGGRQVPYGYTF. The CDR3 DNA reads TGTGCCAGCAGCGGAGGTCGACAGGTACCCTATGGCTACACCTTC.

The rearrangement links TRBV3-1 (or the pseudogene TRBV3-2) to TRBJ2-7; 7 bases are shared with TRBD2. CDR3 length equals 16 residues. V was clipped by 1 base and J by 0 bases; unmatched bases: 6. Germline assignment: CDR1 LGHDT and CDR2 YNNKEL (reference sequence). In nucleotides, the CDR3 is TGTGCCAGCAGCCAAGTTTCGTCTAGCGGCTCCTACGAGCAGTACTTC. The encoded protein is CASSQVSSSGSYEQYF.

The V call is TRBV5-1, the J call TRBJ1-6; D call uncertain. The V end lost 0 bases, the J end lost 8 bases, and 18 bases lay between the germline ends. Germline assignment: CDR1 SGHRS and CDR2 YFSETQ. The CDR3 loop spans 17 amino acids. This chain's CDR3 is CASSLGGRKIQDSPLHF. CDR3 DNA: TGCGCCAGCAGCTTGGGCGGAAGAAAAATACAAGATTCACCCCTCCACTTT.

This clone was recorded only once. This chain uses TRBV7-2 with TRBJ2-3, with D tentatively TRBD1 (6 bases). This CDR3 has 16 residues. Between the trimmed V and J ends, which lost 1 base and 4 bases, there was a span of 15 bases. In germline, CDR1 is SGHTA, CDR2 FQGNSA. The CDR3 reads CASSLDAGVTADTQYF. The CDR3 nucleotides read TGTGCCAGCAGCTTAGATGCAGGGGTGACAGCAGATACGCAGTATTTT.